Listed below are T cell receptor beta chains from one sample, sequenced in a study of cytomegalovirus exposure and HLA in healthy donors. The data were produced by immunoSEQ multiplex PCR, yet TCRdb's version contains in-frame clones alone and is incomplete. Among around 150,000 clones listed, more than 70% were seen once. The sequencing sample was made of PBMCs. These receptors came from a woman aged 40 to 50 in good health and CMV-seronegative. Both conserved end residues are part of each CDR3. A D gene is named only where the DNA matches it firmly. Size is omitted from some rows. Given values are once, few, many or a class for expanded clones.

D gene: TRBD2
CDR3 length: 14
V gene: TRBV25-1
J gene: TRBJ2-3
clone size: NA
CDR3 DNA: TGTGCCAGCAGTGAGGGACTAGCCTTAGATACGCAGTATTTT
CDR3 protein: CASSEGLALDTQYF

D gene: TRBD2
CDR3 length: 18
V gene: TRBV13
J gene: TRBJ2-3
clone size: NA
CDR3 DNA: TGTGCCAGCAGCTTAGATTTTGCTAGCGGGAGACGGACAGATACGCAGTATTTT
CDR3 protein: CASSLDFASGRRTDTQYF

D gene: TRBD1
CDR3 length: 16
V gene: TRBV4-1
J gene: TRBJ2-7
clone size: NA
CDR3 DNA: TGCGCCAGCAGCCAAGTGGAAGGGACAGGCACCTACGAGCAGTACTTC
CDR3 protein: CASSQVEGTGTYEQYF

D gene: TRBD1
CDR3 length: 15
V gene: TRBV10-1
J gene: TRBJ2-7
clone size: NA
CDR3 DNA: TGCGCCAGCAGCCCAGGGGGAACATTGTCCTACGAGCAGTACTTC
CDR3 protein: CASSPGGTLSYEQYF

D gene: TRBD2
CDR3 length: 15
V gene: TRBV5-6
J gene: TRBJ2-1
clone size: NA
CDR3 DNA: TGTGCCAGCAGCTTTGGGCTAGCGGTAGGAAATGAGCAGTTCTTC
CDR3 protein: CASSFGLAVGNEQFF

D gene: TRBD1
CDR3 length: 13
V gene: TRBV5-1
J gene: TRBJ2-2
clone size: NA
CDR3 DNA: TGCGCCAGCAGCTTACAGGGGACCGGGGAGCTGTTTTTT
CDR3 protein: CASSLQGTGELFF

D gene: TRBD2
CDR3 length: 13
V gene: TRBV19
J gene: TRBJ2-7
clone size: NA
CDR3 DNA: TGTGCCAGTAGCGCGGCGGGGGGCTACGAGCAGTACTTC
CDR3 protein: CASSAAGGYEQYF

D gene: TRBD2
CDR3 length: 14
V gene: TRBV6-5
J gene: TRBJ2-5
clone size: NA
CDR3 DNA: TGTGCCAGCAGTCGGACTAGCTTTCGGGAGACCCAGTACTTC
CDR3 protein: CASSRTSFRETQYF

D gene: TRBD2
CDR3 length: 16
V gene: TRBV5-1
J gene: TRBJ2-5
clone size: few
CDR3 DNA: TGCGCCAGCAGCCAATTTAAATCGGGGGGTGGCGAGACCCAGTACTTC
CDR3 protein: CASSQFKSGGGETQYF

D gene: NA
CDR3 length: 14
V gene: TRBV6-5
J gene: TRBJ1-2
clone size: NA
CDR3 DNA: TGTGCCAGCAGTTACTCGGGGGCAGGGTATGGCTACACCTTC
CDR3 protein: CASSYSGAGYGYTF

D gene: NA
CDR3 length: 13
V gene: TRBV10-3
J gene: TRBJ2-7
clone size: NA
CDR3 DNA: TGTGCCATCAGTGACGGCCGGGACACGAAGCAGTACTTC
CDR3 protein: CAISDGRDTKQYF

D gene: NA
CDR3 length: 16
V gene: TRBV5-1
J gene: TRBJ2-1
clone size: NA
CDR3 DNA: TGCGCCAGCTGCCTGACGGGCGGGACTTCCTACAATGAGCAGTTCTTC
CDR3 protein: CASCLTGGTSYNEQFF

D gene: TRBD1
CDR3 length: 14
V gene: TRBV6-5
J gene: TRBJ1-6
clone size: NA
CDR3 DNA: TGTGCCAGCAGTCTCGGACAGGGAAATTCACCCCTCCACTTT
CDR3 protein: CASSLGQGNSPLHF

D gene: TRBD2
CDR3 length: 15
V gene: TRBV5-1
J gene: TRBJ2-7
clone size: NA
CDR3 DNA: TGCGCCAGCAGCCACGGGGGGGATAATTCCTACGAGCAGTACTTC
CDR3 protein: CASSHGGDNSYEQYF

D gene: NA
CDR3 length: 19
V gene: TRBV21-1
J gene: TRBJ2-7
clone size: NA
CDR3 DNA: TGTGCCAGCAGCAAAGAGATCAATGGGGAGGAACCGGACTCCTACGAGCAGTACTTC
CDR3 protein: CASSKEINGEEPDSYEQYF

D gene: NA
CDR3 length: 12
V gene: TRBV11-2
J gene: TRBJ2-3
clone size: once
CDR3 DNA: TGTGCCAGCAGCTTTGGCAGGGATACGCAGTATTTT
CDR3 protein: CASSFGRDTQYF

D gene: TRBD1
CDR3 length: 15
V gene: TRBV30
J gene: TRBJ2-7
clone size: NA
CDR3 DNA: TGTGCCTGGAGTGTCGGACAGGGCTGGTCCTACGAGCAGTACTTC
CDR3 protein: CAWSVGQGWSYEQYF

D gene: NA
CDR3 length: 11
V gene: TRBV27
J gene: TRBJ1-1
clone size: NA
CDR3 DNA: TGTGCCAGCAGCATAGGGGCTGAAGCTTTCTTT
CDR3 protein: CASSIGAEAFF

D gene: NA
CDR3 length: 14
V gene: TRBV28
J gene: TRBJ1-2
clone size: NA
CDR3 DNA: TGTGCCAGCAGCCCCCAACGGGGTCAAGGTGGCTACACCTTC
CDR3 protein: CASSPQRGQGGYTF

D gene: NA
CDR3 length: 14
V gene: TRBV7-9
J gene: TRBJ2-7
clone size: NA
CDR3 DNA: TGTGCCAGCAGCTTTTTCGGGAGCTCCTACGAGCAGTACTTC
CDR3 protein: CASSFFGSSYEQYF

D gene: NA
CDR3 length: 14
V gene: TRBV10-2
J gene: TRBJ1-4
clone size: NA
CDR3 DNA: TGCGCCAGCAGTCCTCAGGGTGGGAATGAAAAACTGTTTTTT
CDR3 protein: CASSPQGGNEKLFF

D gene: NA
CDR3 length: 14
V gene: TRBV5-4
J gene: TRBJ2-7
clone size: NA
CDR3 DNA: TGTGCCAGCAGCTTGGACAGGGCCACCTACGAGCAGTACTTC
CDR3 protein: CASSLDRATYEQYF

D gene: NA
CDR3 length: 14
V gene: TRBV27
J gene: TRBJ1-4
clone size: NA
CDR3 DNA: TGTGCCAGCAGCTCGGTCAGGGTCTTTGAAAAACTGTTTTTT
CDR3 protein: CASSSVRVFEKLFF

D gene: NA
CDR3 length: 21
V gene: TRBV2
J gene: TRBJ1-2
clone size: NA
CDR3 DNA: TGTGCCAGCAGTGAAGCGCGGGCTTACTCGGGACTTGATCTCTGGATCTATGGCTACACCTTC
CDR3 protein: CASSEARAYSGLDLWIYGYTF

D gene: NA
CDR3 length: 14
V gene: TRBV6-1
J gene: TRBJ2-7
clone size: NA
CDR3 DNA: TGTGCCAGCAGTGTCCCGGACAGAACCTACGAGCAGTACTTC
CDR3 protein: CASSVPDRTYEQYF